These 16 T cell receptor beta chains were all obtained from the same sample, sequenced in a study of immune characterization of retroperitoneal liposarcoma (dated by TCRdb to 2018 to 2020). Libraries came from PCR. TCRdb records NextSeq 500 as the sequencer. Through fastp at Q25 and MiXCR, TCRdb rebuilt clones from the public reads, retaining in-frame beta chains. Rows are unified per CDR3 protein, each entry keeping the most common DNA and genes. In all, the sample holds 10,000 to 12,000 distinct CDR3 sequences, and 28% of those were seen once. 8.5% of the sample rests with the top ten. Material: tumor tissue. The origin of the receptors is a male donor with retroperitoneal liposarcoma.

The genes are TRBV11-2 and TRBJ2-7, with D perhaps given as TRBD1 or TRBD2 (5 bases each). Per germline, CDR1 SGHAT and CDR2 FQNNGV. This CDR3 region has 15 residues. Trimming stripped 5 bases from V and 0 bases from J, with 14 bases between. CDR3 in amino acids: CASSPGTASSYEQYF. CDR3 in DNA: TGTGCCAGCAGCCCCGGGACGGCAAGCTCCTACGAGCAGTACTTC.

By sample share, this clonotype is medium-sized. V is TRBV7-2 and J is TRBJ2-5; TRBD1 might be the D (5 bases). The germline V gene encodes CDR1 SGHTA and CDR2 FQGNSA. The CDR3 covers 11 residues. V was clipped by 4 bases and J by 11 bases, with 11 bases between them. CDR3 sequence: CASSWGGEQYF. CDR3 sequence (DNA): TGTGCCAGCAGCTGGGGCGGTGAGCAGTACTTC.

This CDR3 reads CASSSGGRFGYTF. CDR3 in DNA: TGTGCCAGCAGTTCGGGGGGGCGTTTTGGCTACACCTTC. The rearrangement joins TRBV6-1 to TRBJ1-2; tentatively, D is TRBD1 (6 bases). CDR1 MNHNS and CDR2 SASEGT come from the germline V gene. This CDR3 has 13 residues. Trimming took 5 bases from V and 7 from J, leaving 14 bases between them.

The chain recombines TRBV6-5 with TRBJ2-1; no clear D gene. The DNA end favors TRBJ2-7, so the J call may be wrong. The CDR3 is 12 residues long. Germline lookup yields CDR1 MNHEY and CDR2 SVGAGI. The CDR3 region has the DNA TGTGCCAGCAGTTACCTGAACTACGAGCAGTACTTC. Its protein is CASSYLNYEQYF.

The table lists this clonotype with many counts. The CDR3 loop reads CASSPWGTGLNEQYF. In DNA, the CDR3 is TGTGCCAGCAGCCCCTGGGGGACAGGGTTAAATGAGCAGTACTTC. This rearrangement joins TRBV7-3 to TRBJ2-5, with TRBD1 identical over 9 bases. Germline CDR1 is SGHTA and CDR2 is FQGTGA. With 5 bases clipped from V and 11 bases from J, the junction kept 15 bases outside the gene matches. This CDR3 has 15 amino acids.

This clonotype was recorded at least ten times. The chain carries TRBV7-8 and TRBJ2-5; no firm D call. The end of the DNA is better explained by TRBJ2-7, so the J call may be wrong. CDR3 length: 14 residues. Per germline, CDR1 SGHVS and CDR2 FQNEAQ. CDR3 bases: TGTGCCAGCACCCCGACCCGGACGGAGTACGAGCAGTACTTC. Amino acid sequence: CASTPTRTEYEQYF.

This chain joins TRBV14 and TRBJ2-2; D unresolved. Trimming stripped 4 bases from V and 5 bases from J, with 14 bases between. The CDR3 extends over 15 amino acids. CDR1 is SGHDN and CDR2 is FVKESK in the germline V gene. The CDR3 DNA reads TGTGCCAGCAGCCCTCCGGGCCCCCGAACCGGGGAGCTGTTTTTT. This codes for CASSPPGPRTGELFF.

With respect to this clonotype: A read error may account for a junction end that differs from germline. This chain connects TRBV5-3 to TRBJ2-1, with unresolved D. TRBV5-3 carries the ORF label, with uncertain function. This CDR3 contains 15 residues. CDR3 nucleotide sequence: TGTGCCAGCAGCTTTGGTTTGGGAAGCTCCTACGAGCAGTTCTTC. Residues: CASSFGLGSSYEQFF.

This clonotype was seen repeatedly, ten times or more. The chain uses TRBV6-6 and TRBJ2-1; the D is unclear. Germline assignment: CDR1 MNHNY and CDR2 SVGAGI (reference sequence). The CDR3 is 14 residues long. V lost 0 bases, J lost 13 bases, and 16 bases lay in between. Here the CDR3 DNA reads TGTGCCAGCAGTTACTCGATTACGGAAGAGACCCAGTTCTTC. Translating gives CASSYSITEETQFF.

This clonotype appeared a single time. With a much larger clone just one base away, this may be a read error. This chain uses TRBV6-1 with TRBJ1-2; D perhaps matches TRBD1 (6 bases). CDR3 length: 13 residues. From germline, CDR1 is MNHNS and CDR2 SASEGT. The CDR3 DNA is TGTGCCAGCAGTACGGACAGCACCTATGGCTACTCCTTC. Residues: CASSTDSTYGYSF.

The chain carries TRBV4-2 and TRBJ2-1, with a weak D call TRBD1 (6 bases). Germline-derived CDR1 and CDR2 are LGHNA and YNFKEQ. The ends were cut back, 1 base at V and 10 bases at J, with 20 bases in the middle. CDR3 length: 16 residues. The CDR3 sequence is CASSQGDGGGSYEQFF. The CDR3 DNA sequence: TGTGCCAGCAGCCAAGGTGATGGTGGGGGCTCCTACGAGCAGTTCTTC.

In this sample, this clonotype turned up many times. The rearrangement joins TRBV25-1 to TRBJ2-1; possible D gene TRBD2, 7 bases. Germline values: CDR1 MGHDK, CDR2 SYGVNS. This CDR3 is 14 amino acids long. The germline V and J ends were trimmed by 5 bases and 3 bases, with 11 bases remaining between them. CDR3 protein: CASSKGEGYNEQFF. The DNA for the CDR3 is TGTGCCAGCAGTAAGGGGGAGGGCTACAATGAGCAGTTCTTC.

The DNA of the CDR3 is TGTGCCAGCAGCCCCGTAGGTGAGCAGTACTTC. It yields the protein CASSPVGEQYF. The chain joins TRBV6-5 to TRBJ2-3; no clear D. The closer fit of TRBJ2-7 to the DNA end suggests the J call may be wrong. CDR3 size: 11 residues. Germline lookup yields CDR1 MNHEY and CDR2 SVGAGI.

This clonotype has at least ten counts. The V gene is TRBV12-3 or TRBV12-4, the J gene TRBJ2-7, with 9 bases identical to TRBD1. J lost 3 bases, V lost 3 bases, and 3 bases had no gene match. The CDR3 spans 14 residues. For the CDR3, the DNA is TGTGCCAGCAGTTTCCGGGACAGGGACTACGAGCAGTACTTC. Translating it yields CASSFRDRDYEQYF.

This clonotype has a handful of counts. The chain couples TRBV6-1 to TRBJ2-6; 10 bases fit TRBD2. Trimming removed 7 bases from V and 4 bases from J; junction bases left unmatched: 10. The CDR3 runs to 17 residues. From germline, CDR1 is MNHNS and CDR2 SASEGT. In DNA form, the CDR3 reads TGTGCCAGCATGTTCGGAGCGGGGGGGCCCGGGGCCAACGTCCTGACTTTC. The encoded protein is CASMFGAGGPGANVLTF.

V is TRBV4-1 and J is TRBJ2-4; 7 positions match TRBD1. The tail of the sequence fits TRBJ2-7 better, so the J call may be wrong. The CDR3 contains 16 residues. CDR1 MGHRA and CDR2 YSYEKL come from the germline V gene. CDR3 in amino acids: CASSRGWDRPSGEQYF. CDR3 coding DNA: TGCGCCAGCAGCCGAGGTTGGGACAGACCATCAGGCGAGCAGTACTTC.